This T cell receptor beta chain was identified in a study of shared clonotypes between healthy human individuals. Study-wide results and caveats: Researchers found naive subsets generally carried larger estimated richness than memory subsets.

The donor cohort consisted entirely of Caucasian adults residing in Nashville, Tennessee. For each subset, genomic DNA was distributed in equal portions over several immunoSEQ plates. Produced via immunoSEQ multiplex PCR; TCRdb's table is partial and in-frame only. The sample lists 2 million to 2.5 million clones, 92% occurring once. The sample holds one count of this clone. Its antigen is currently unknown. Sequenced material: naive CD4+ T cells from PBMCs. The subset was: CD45RA+ positively selected. The receptor was derived from a young man in good health. Some clones in this sample may be carry-over from other donors' samples.

The CDR3 loop is CASSSVPGHYEQYF. The DNA of the CDR3 is TGTGCCAGCAGTTCGGTCCCGGGACATTACGAGCAGTACTTC. This chain connects TRBV28 to TRBJ2-7, with a possible D match to TRBD1 (6 bases). Germline V gives CDR1 MDHEN, CDR2 SYDVKM. The CDR3 spans 14 residues. V was shortened by 4 bases and J by 4 bases, with 14 bases between the two germline ends.